This TCR beta chain was sequenced for a study of cytomegalovirus exposure and HLA in healthy donors. Overall study results and limits: Sequencing likely generated an artifact that appeared as a cluster of highly shared sequence variants.

The PCR employed 60 Vbeta primers together with 13 Jbeta primers. Some clones are missing from TCRdb's copy, which holds only in-frame ones; the method was immunoSEQ multiplex PCR. Here the sample spans roughly 120,000 clones, approximately 80% being singletons. Germline-derived CDR1 and CDR2 are MNHNS and SASEGT. The length of the CDR3 is 14 residues. Remarks on this clone: The antigen is unknown.

The chain has TRBV6-1 and TRBJ2-5; 7 bases align to TRBD1. The J call may be faulty, since TRBJ2-7 better matches the DNA end. This TCR derives from a young man in good health and CMV-seropositive. The sequencing input was PBMCs. The CDR3 sequence is CASRETGNSYEQYF. CDR3 coding DNA: TGTGCCAGCAGAGAGACAGGGAACTCCTACGAGCAGTACTTC.